This T cell receptor beta chain was sequenced during a study of identical twins' blood T cells. V gave up 4 bases and J gave up 0 bases, with 10 bases separating them. Per the germline V gene, CDR1 is SGHNT and CDR2 is YYREEE (reference sequence). CDR3 size: 14 residues. Study results and limitations: Mainly, cloneset size products determined shared clonotypes, twins included. Twins shared more top CDR3 clonotypes than unrelated donors did.

TCR cDNA libraries were made from RNA using a previously described, modified protocol. TCRdb reanalysed the 5' RACE reads using MiXCR and keeps one entry per CDR3 protein. The sample has roughly 380,000 distinct CDR3 sequences; about 28% are singletons. All three twin pairs grew up together with likely shared infections and vaccines. As to this clonotype: Its cognate antigen is unknown.

The TCR sequence derives from a woman aged 18-50 years in good health. Sequenced material: PBMCs. This rearrangement joins TRBV5-4 to TRBJ1-2; no reliable D call. The CDR3 here is CASSTPKANYGYTF. The DNA for the CDR3 is TGTGCCAGCAGCACCCCGAAAGCTAACTATGGCTACACCTTC.